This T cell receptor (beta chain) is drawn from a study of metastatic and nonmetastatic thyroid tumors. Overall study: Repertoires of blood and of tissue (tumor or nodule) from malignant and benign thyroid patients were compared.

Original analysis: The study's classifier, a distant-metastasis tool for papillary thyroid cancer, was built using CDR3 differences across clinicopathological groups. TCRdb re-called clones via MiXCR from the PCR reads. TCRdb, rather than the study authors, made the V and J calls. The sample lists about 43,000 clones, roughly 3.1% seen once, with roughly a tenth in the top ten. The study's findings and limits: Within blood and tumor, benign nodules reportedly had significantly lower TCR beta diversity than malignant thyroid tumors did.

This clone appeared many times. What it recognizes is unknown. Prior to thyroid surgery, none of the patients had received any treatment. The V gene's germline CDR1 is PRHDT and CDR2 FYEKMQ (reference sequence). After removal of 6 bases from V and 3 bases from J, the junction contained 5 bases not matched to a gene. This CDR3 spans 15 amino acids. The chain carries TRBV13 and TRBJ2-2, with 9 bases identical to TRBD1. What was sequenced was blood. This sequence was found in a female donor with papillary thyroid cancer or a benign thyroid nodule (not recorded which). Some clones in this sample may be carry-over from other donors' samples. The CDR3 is CASRLGTGYTGELFF. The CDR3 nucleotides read TGTGCCAGCAGGCTTGGGACAGGGTACACCGGGGAGCTGTTTTTT.